This T cell receptor (beta chain) was captured in a study of cytotoxic CD8 clonotypes in ibrutinib-treated CLL. Study-level results: Once treatment began, public clonotypes, which were uncommon, contracted or stayed stable. Ibrutinib response saw clonality rise, and progression saw it return toward baseline.

Profiled with immunoSEQ multiplex PCR; TCRdb holds only in-frame clones, not every one. The sample holds over 150,000 clones; 81% are singletons and the top ten take roughly 2%. The V and J ends lost 8 bases and 1 base, in that order; junction bases with no gene match: 0. The CDR3 loop spans 13 amino acids. Germline loops: CDR1 MNHEY, CDR2 SMNVEV (reference sequence). On this clone: What it binds is not known.

The chain uses TRBV27 and TRBJ2-3; 10 bases agree with TRBD2. This sequence originates from a human donor with chronic lymphocytic leukemia. The specimen was PBMCs, collected after 12 months of ibrutinib treatment. Here the CDR3 reads CASLAGGTDTQYF. The CDR3 DNA follows: TGTGCCAGCCTAGCGGGGGGCACAGATACGCAGTATTTT.